Listed here is a single TCR beta chain. What it binds is not known. Thyroid surgery had not been preceded by any treatment in any patient. TCRdb re-analyzed the PCR reads through MiXCR. The sample consists of approximately 35,000 clones, approximately 31% of them appearing once. This entry comes from a study of metastatic and nonmetastatic thyroid tumors. About the research overall: Repertoire comparison spanned blood and tumor or nodule tissue of malignant and benign thyroid patients.

Notes on the study in general: According to reports, the diversity of TCR beta was significantly higher in malignant thyroid tumors than in benign nodules, and this held in both blood and tumor samples.

The CDR3 has 15 amino acids. Germline values: CDR1 MNHEY, CDR2 SMNVEV (reference sequence). Trimming removed 0 bases at V and 6 bases at J, with 15 bases between. The chain has TRBV27 and TRBJ2-7, with a possible D match to TRBD1 (5 bases). The origin of this receptor is a female donor with papillary thyroid cancer or a benign thyroid nodule (not recorded which). Some clones in this sample may be carry-over from other donors' samples. The material sequenced was tumor tissue. The CDR3 DNA sequence: TGTGCCAGCAGTTTATCGCCAGGGATCGTCGGCGAGCAGTACTTC. Translation: CASSLSPGIVGEQYF.